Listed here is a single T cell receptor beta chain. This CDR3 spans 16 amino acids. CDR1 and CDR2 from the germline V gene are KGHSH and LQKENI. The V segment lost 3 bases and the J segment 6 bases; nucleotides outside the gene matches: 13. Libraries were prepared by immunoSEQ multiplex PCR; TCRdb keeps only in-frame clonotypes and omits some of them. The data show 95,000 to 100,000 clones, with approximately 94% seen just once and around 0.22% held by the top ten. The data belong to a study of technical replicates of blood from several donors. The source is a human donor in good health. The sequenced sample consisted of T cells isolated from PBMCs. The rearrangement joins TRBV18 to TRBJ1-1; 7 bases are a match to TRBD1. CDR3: CASSPLLTGLKSEAFF. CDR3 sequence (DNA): TGTGCCAGCTCACCGTTACTGACAGGGTTGAAGTCTGAAGCTTTCTTT.